The 14 T cell receptor beta chains below were found in one sample sequenced in a study of blood T cell repertoires in COVID-19. Clones were read by immunoSEQ multiplex PCR, and TCRdb kept only the in-frame ones, dropping some. Here the sample spans roughly 70,000 clones, about 80% being singletons. What was sequenced was peripheral blood. These receptor sequences come from a man between 65 and 80 years old who had recovered from COVID-19.

The chain combines TRBV28 with TRBJ1-2; D not resolved. The CDR3 is 13 amino acids. V was cut by 2 bases and J by 2 bases, with 6 bases left in between. CDR1 is MDHEN and CDR2 is SYDVKM in the germline V gene. CDR3 sequence reads: CASSLQFNYGYTF. CDR3 DNA: TGTGCCAGCAGTTTACAGTTCAACTATGGCTACACCTTC.

This chain links TRBV19 with TRBJ1-5; weak D call: TRBD1 (5 bases). This CDR3 comprises 16 residues. V was cut by 1 base and J by 0 bases, with 10 bases left in between. Germline V gene sequence: CDR1 LNHDA, CDR2 SQIVND (reference sequence). The CDR3: CASSIGNQGSNQPQHF. The CDR3 DNA reads TGTGCCAGTAGTATAGGGAACCAGGGTAGCAATCAGCCCCAGCATTTT.

V is TRBV18 and J is TRBJ2-7; 10 positions match TRBD1. This CDR3 comprises 13 residues. J was trimmed by 6 bases and V by 6 bases; bases with no gene match: 5. Germline lookup yields CDR1 KGHSH and CDR2 LQKENI. CDR3 residues: CASSAGQGTEQYF. DNA for the CDR3: TGTGCCAGCTCGGCGGGACAGGGGACCGAGCAGTACTTC.

This clone was counted a single time. This chain uses TRBV19 with TRBJ2-7, with 10 bases fitting TRBD1. Germline-derived CDR1 and CDR2 are LNHDA and SQIVND (reference sequence). Trimming removed 9 bases from V and 5 bases from J; junction bases left unmatched: 13. The CDR3 length is 15 residues. The CDR3 DNA follows: TGTGCCAGCAGAAGCCCGGGACAGGGGTACGACGAGCAGTACTTC. This codes for CASRSPGQGYDEQYF.

The gene calls are TRBV4-1 and TRBJ1-1; 7 bases match TRBD1. J lost 0 bases, V lost 5 bases, and 3 bases had no gene match. This CDR3 has 14 amino acids. The V gene's germline CDR1 is MGHRA and CDR2 YSYEKL. CDR3 loop: CASSEGQMNTEAFF. Here the CDR3 DNA reads TGCGCCAGCAGCGAGGGACAGATGAACACTGAAGCTTTCTTT.

In its sample, this clone was seen many times. The chain carries TRBV27 and TRBJ2-1; 10 positions agree with TRBD2. The CDR3 consists of 15 residues. Germline V gene data show CDR1 as MNHEY and CDR2 as SMNVEV (reference sequence). V shed 7 bases, J shed 2 bases, and the junction held 5 bases outside the gene matches. The CDR3 loop reads CASNLGLAAYNEQFF. The CDR3 DNA sequence: TGTGCCAGCAACCTCGGACTAGCGGCCTACAATGAGCAGTTCTTC.

J is TRBJ2-3 and V is TRBV7-2; D possibly corresponds to TRBD2 (6 bases). Germline CDR1 is SGHTA and CDR2 is FQGNSA. With 6 bases removed from V and 0 bases from J, the gap between germline ends came to 16 bases. The CDR3 contains 16 residues. As DNA, the CDR3 is TGTGCCAGCAGACGAATTGGGCGGGGCAGCACAGATACGCAGTATTTT. It codes for CASRRIGRGSTDTQYF.

V and J are TRBV18 and TRBJ2-7, with a weak D call TRBD2 (5 bases). Trimming stripped 4 bases from V and 4 bases from J, with 29 bases between. CDR3 size: 19 residues. Germline V CDR1 and CDR2: KGHSH, LQKENI. The CDR3 here is CASSLLRAPRGSFHYEQYF. In DNA form, the CDR3 reads TGTGCCAGCTCACTACTGAGGGCTCCCCGAGGCTCATTCCATTACGAGCAGTACTTC.

V usage is TRBV7-2 and J usage is TRBJ2-1; D might be TRBD2 (6 bases). The germline V gene has CDR1 SGHTA and CDR2 FQGNSA. Trimming shortened V by 2 bases and J by 7 bases, and 15 bases separated the two germline ends. The CDR3 has 15 residues. The CDR3 reads CASSLFVGGSNEQFF. As DNA, the CDR3 is TGTGCCAGCAGCTTATTCGTGGGAGGATCTAATGAGCAGTTCTTC.

The chain employs TRBV19 and TRBJ2-2; the match to TRBD2 covers 9 bases. The CDR3 runs 15 residues. The junction had 5 bases not matched to a gene; V was cut back by 4 bases and J by 5 bases. Germline lookup yields CDR1 LNHDA and CDR2 SQIVND (reference sequence). CDR3 sequence reads: CASSNPSGETGELFF. The DNA for the CDR3 is TGTGCCAGTAGTAATCCTAGCGGGGAAACCGGGGAGCTGTTTTTT. Looking up the rest from reference TRBV19 and TRBJ2-2 gives the full variable domain: DGGITQSPKYLFRKEGQNVTLSCEQNLNHDAMYWYRQDPGQGLRLIYYSQIVNDFQKGDIAEGYSVSREKKESFPLTVTSAQKNPTAFYLCASSNPSGETGELFFGEGSRLTVL.

The chain couples TRBV6-5 to TRBJ2-3, with 8 bases fitting TRBD1. The J segment lost 5 bases and the V segment lost 5 bases, leaving 3 bases of the junction unmatched. The CDR3 runs to 13 residues. Germline CDR1 reads MNHEY; CDR2 reads SVGAGI. In DNA, the CDR3 is TGTGCCAGCAGTAATACAGGGGGAGATACGCAGTATTTT. It yields the protein CASSNTGGDTQYF.

V usage is TRBV28 and J usage is TRBJ1-2, with 9 bases that match TRBD1. Germline trimming cut 6 bases from V and 4 bases from J; bases unmatched to any gene: 15. Germline assignment: CDR1 MDHEN and CDR2 SYDVKM. The CDR3 totals 17 residues. The CDR3 reads CASRTRTGDKTGYGYTF. CDR3 nucleotide sequence: TGTGCCAGCAGAACGAGGACAGGGGATAAAACCGGCTATGGCTACACCTTC.

In this sample, this clone turned up once. The gene calls are TRBV7-2 and TRBJ1-1, with 8 bases fitting TRBD1. Looked up from germline, CDR1 is SGHTA and CDR2 is FQGNSA. V trimming: 7 bases; J trimming: 7 bases; junction bases outside the gene matches: 14. The CDR3 length is 15 residues. CDR3 sequence: CASTLFGDTGGEAFF. CDR3 DNA: TGTGCCAGCACCCTCTTCGGCGATACAGGGGGTGAAGCTTTCTTT.

The chain uses TRBV7-2 and TRBJ2-6, with D maybe TRBD1 (6 bases). This CDR3 has 15 amino acids. The germline CDR1 and CDR2 sequences are SGHTA and FQGNSA. The V gene lost 4 bases and the J gene lost 3 bases, with 10 bases spanning the gap. This CDR3 reads CASSSQGRGANVLTF. The DNA for the CDR3 is TGTGCCAGCAGCTCGCAGGGGCGTGGGGCCAACGTCCTGACTTTC.